Each of the 4 T cell receptor beta chains below was sequenced from the same sample in a study of blood T cell repertoires in COVID-19. Here immunoSEQ multiplex PCR was the method, and the copy in TCRdb shows in-frame clones only, minus some. Of 250,000 to 350,000 clones listed, roughly 83% were seen once; the top ten hold roughly 1.5%. Sequencing input: peripheral blood. Receptor source: a human donor with COVID-19, enrolled during active disease. The donor label of this sample is uncertain.

The rearrangement joins TRBV27 to TRBJ1-2, with D possibly being TRBD1 (5 bases). This CDR3 has 16 amino acids. V lost 4 bases to trimming and J lost 5 bases, with 20 bases between them. The V gene's germline CDR1 is MNHEY and CDR2 SMNVEV (reference sequence). CDR3 nucleotide sequence: TGTGCCAGCAGTTCGACCATGGGGCCCATGGGTTATGGCTACACCTTC. It encodes CASSSTMGPMGYGYTF.

This chain joins TRBV10-2 and TRBJ1-4; 7 nucleotides line up with TRBD1. Germline values: CDR1 WSHSY, CDR2 SAAADI. The CDR3 contains 16 residues. Trimming removed 0 bases from V and 8 bases from J; junction bases left unmatched: 9. The CDR3 sequence is CASSESVAAQGEKLFF. CDR3 nucleotide sequence: TGCGCCAGCAGTGAGTCCGTGGCCGCACAGGGGGAAAAACTGTTTTTT.

The chain is built from TRBV6-2 or TRBV6-3 and TRBJ2-3; 8 bases line up with TRBD2. Per the germline V gene, CDR1 is MNHEY and CDR2 is SVGEGT. This CDR3 region has 14 residues. V gave up 6 bases and J gave up 5 bases; unmatched junction bases: 7. CDR3 sequence reads: CASRPAGGGDTQYF. DNA of the CDR3: TGTGCCAGCAGGCCTGCGGGGGGCGGAGATACGCAGTATTTT.

The V gene is TRBV3-1 (or the pseudogene TRBV3-2), the J gene TRBJ2-7; possible D gene TRBD1, 5 bases. With 1 base removed from V and 7 bases from J, the gap between germline ends came to 14 bases. Germline V gene lookup returns CDR1 LGHDT and CDR2 YNNKEL (reference sequence). This CDR3 has 14 residues. This CDR3 is CASSQVTGPGEQYF. The CDR3 DNA reads TGTGCCAGCAGCCAAGTAACAGGCCCAGGGGAGCAGTACTTC.